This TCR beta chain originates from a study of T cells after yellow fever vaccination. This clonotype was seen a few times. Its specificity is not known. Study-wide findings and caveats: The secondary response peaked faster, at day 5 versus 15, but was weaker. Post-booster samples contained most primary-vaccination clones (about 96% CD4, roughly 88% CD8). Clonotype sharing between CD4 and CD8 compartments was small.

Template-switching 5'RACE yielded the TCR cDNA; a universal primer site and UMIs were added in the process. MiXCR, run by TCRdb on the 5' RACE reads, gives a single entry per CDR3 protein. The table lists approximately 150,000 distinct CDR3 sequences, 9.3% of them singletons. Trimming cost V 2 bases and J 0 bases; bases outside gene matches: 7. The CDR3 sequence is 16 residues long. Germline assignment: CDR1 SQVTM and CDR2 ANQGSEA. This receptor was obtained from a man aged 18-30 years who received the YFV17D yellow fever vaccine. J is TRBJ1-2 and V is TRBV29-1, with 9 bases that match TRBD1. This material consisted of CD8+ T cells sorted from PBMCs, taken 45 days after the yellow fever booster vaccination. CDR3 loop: CSVESLDRGSNYGYTF. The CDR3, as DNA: TGCAGCGTTGAAAGTCTTGACAGGGGGTCTAACTATGGCTACACCTTC.